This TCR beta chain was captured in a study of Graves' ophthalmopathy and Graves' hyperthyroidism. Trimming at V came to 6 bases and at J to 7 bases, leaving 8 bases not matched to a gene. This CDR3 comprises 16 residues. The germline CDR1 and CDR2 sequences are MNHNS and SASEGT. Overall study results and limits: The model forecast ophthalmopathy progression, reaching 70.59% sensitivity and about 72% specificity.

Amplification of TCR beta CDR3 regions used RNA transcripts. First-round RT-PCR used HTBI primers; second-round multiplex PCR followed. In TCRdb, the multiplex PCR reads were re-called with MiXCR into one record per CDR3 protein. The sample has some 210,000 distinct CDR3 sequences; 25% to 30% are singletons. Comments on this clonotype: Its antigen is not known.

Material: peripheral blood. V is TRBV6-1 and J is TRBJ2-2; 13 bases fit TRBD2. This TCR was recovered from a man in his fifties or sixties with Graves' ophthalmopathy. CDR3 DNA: TGTGCCAGCAGGGGTCGGACTAGCGGGAGTATCGGGGAGCTGTTTTTT. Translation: CASRGRTSGSIGELFF.